The T cell receptor beta chain under discussion was sequenced for a study of T cells after yellow fever vaccination. J was trimmed by 7 bases and V by 5 bases; bases with no gene match: 8. The CDR3 is 14 residues long. Germline lookup yields CDR1 LGHDT and CDR2 YNNKEL (reference sequence). General study points: Subsequent to the booster, the majority of primary-vaccination clones reappeared (around 96% CD4, 70% to 90% CD8). In FACS-sorted repertoires, abundant clonotypes from the bulk population could appear as contaminants. Compared with primary, the secondary response was weaker and peaked at day 5, not 15.

This clonotype has only a few counts. Its antigen is currently unknown. 5'RACE template switching added a universal primer site and UMIs to TCR cDNA. TCRdb independently ran MiXCR on the 5' RACE reads; one entry per CDR3 protein. The sample has approximately 300,000 distinct CDR3 sequences; approximately 7% are singletons. The sequenced sample was PBMCs, obtained about 49 days after the first yellow fever vaccination. This TCR derives from a young man who received the YFV17D yellow fever vaccine. The J gene is TRBJ2-4, the V gene TRBV3-1; 7 bases agree with TRBD1. CDR3 region: CASSFRQGNNIQYF. CDR3 DNA: TGTGCCAGCAGCTTTAGACAGGGTAATAACATTCAGTACTTC.